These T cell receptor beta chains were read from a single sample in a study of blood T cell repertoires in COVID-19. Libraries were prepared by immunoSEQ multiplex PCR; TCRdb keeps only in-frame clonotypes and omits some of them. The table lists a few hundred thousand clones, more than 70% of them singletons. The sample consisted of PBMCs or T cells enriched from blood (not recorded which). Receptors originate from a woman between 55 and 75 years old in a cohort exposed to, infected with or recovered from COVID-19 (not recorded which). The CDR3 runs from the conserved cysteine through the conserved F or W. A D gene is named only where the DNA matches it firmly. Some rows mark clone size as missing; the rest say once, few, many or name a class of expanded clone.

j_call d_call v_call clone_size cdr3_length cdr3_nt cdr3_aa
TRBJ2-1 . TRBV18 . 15 TGTGCCAGCTCACCCACGGGAGTGGTGGACAATGAGCAGTTCTTC CASSPTGVVDNEQFF
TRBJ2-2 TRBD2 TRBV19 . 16 TGTGCCAGTAGTTTTAGCGGGAGGGCCTTGGCCGGGGAGCTGTTTTTT CASSFSGRALAGELFF
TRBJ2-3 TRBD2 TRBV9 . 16 TGTGCCAGCAGCACCGGGACTAGCGGGAGCACAGATACGCAGTATTTT CASSTGTSGSTDTQYF
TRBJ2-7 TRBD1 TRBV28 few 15 TGTGCCAGCAGTCTCGCCGGGACAGCTTCCTACGAGCAGTACTTC CASSLAGTASYEQYF
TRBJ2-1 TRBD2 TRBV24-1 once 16 TGTGCCACCAGTGAGCTAGCGGGAGCGAACCACAATGAGCAGTTCTTC CATSELAGANHNEQFF
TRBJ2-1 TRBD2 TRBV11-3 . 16 TGTGCCAGCAGCCTACGGACTAGCGGGAGTGTCGATGAGCAGTTCTTC CASSLRTSGSVDEQFF
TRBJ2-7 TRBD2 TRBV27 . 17 TGTGCCAGCAGTTTTAGGACTAGCGGGAGGGCCGGGTACGAGCAGTACTTC CASSFRTSGRAGYEQYF
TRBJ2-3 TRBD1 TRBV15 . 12 TGTGCCCCCGGACAGGGGTGGGATACGCAGTATTTT CAPGQGWDTQYF
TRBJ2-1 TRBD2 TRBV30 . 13 TGTGCCGGAGCGGGAGGGCCCTACAATGAGCAGTTCTTC CAGAGGPYNEQFF
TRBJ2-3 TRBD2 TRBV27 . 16 TGTGCCAGCAGTTCCCTAGCGGGAGGGCTGACAGATACGCAGTATTTT CASSSLAGGLTDTQYF
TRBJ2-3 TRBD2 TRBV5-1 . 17 TGCGCCAGCCGGGATCAAGCGGGGATTTTTAGCACAGATACGCAGTATTTT CASRDQAGIFSTDTQYF
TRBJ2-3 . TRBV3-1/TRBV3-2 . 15 TGTGCCAGCAGCCAATACTTGCGGGCCACAGATACGCAGTATTTT CASSQYLRATDTQYF
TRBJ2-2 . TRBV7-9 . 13 TGTGCCAGCAGTCACAGGGACACCGGGGAGCTGTTTTTT CASSHRDTGELFF
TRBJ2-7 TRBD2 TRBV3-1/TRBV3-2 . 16 TGTGCCAGCAGCCAAGACCCTAGCGGGAGCCTCTACGAGCAGTACTTC CASSQDPSGSLYEQYF
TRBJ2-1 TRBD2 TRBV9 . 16 TGTGCCAGCAGCCCGGGACTAGCGGGAGCGGGAAATGAGCAGTTCTTC CASSPGLAGAGNEQFF
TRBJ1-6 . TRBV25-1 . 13 TGTGCCAGCAGTGACCTGACAGGTTCACCCCTCCACTTT CASSDLTGSPLHF
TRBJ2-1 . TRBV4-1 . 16 TGCGCCAGCAGCCAAGATTCGGCTAGCGACTACAATGAGCAGTTCTTC CASSQDSASDYNEQFF
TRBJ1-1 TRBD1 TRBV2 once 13 TGTGCCAGGCCCCGGGACAGAGGAAGTGAAGCTTTCTTT CARPRDRGSEAFF
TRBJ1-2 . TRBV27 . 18 TGTGCCAGCAGTTTAAGGCGCCAGCCTACTAACACTGGCTATGGCTACACCTTC CASSLRRQPTNTGYGYTF
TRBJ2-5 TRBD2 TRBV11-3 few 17 TGTGCCAGCAGCTTAGGACTAGCGGGAGGGGAAGTGGAGACCCAGTACTTC CASSLGLAGGEVETQYF
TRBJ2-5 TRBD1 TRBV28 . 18 TGTGCCAGCAGTTTATACCGAACGGGACAGGGGGATCGAGAGACCCAGTACTTC CASSLYRTGQGDRETQYF
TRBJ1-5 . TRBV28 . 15 TGTGCCAGCAGTCCAGAAGGGGAGGGGGTGGTGCCCCAGCATTTT CASSPEGEGVVPQHF
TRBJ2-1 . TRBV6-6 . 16 TGTGCCAGCAGTTACGTTAGCGGCGCCGGAGGCTATGAGCAGTTCTTC CASSYVSGAGGYEQFF
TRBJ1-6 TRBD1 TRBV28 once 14 TGTGCCAGCAGTTTAACAGGGGGCAATTCACCCCTCCACTTT CASSLTGGNSPLHF
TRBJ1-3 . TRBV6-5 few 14 TGTGCCAGCTATTTCCCGAGCTCTGGAAACACCATATATTTT CASYFPSSGNTIYF
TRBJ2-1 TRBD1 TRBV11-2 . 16 TGTGCCAGCAGCTTAGATGGGACAGGGCGCGGCAATGAGCAGTTCTTC CASSLDGTGRGNEQFF
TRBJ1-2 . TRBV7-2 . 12 TGTGCCAGCAGCTCAGAGACAGTTGGCTACACCTTC CASSSETVGYTF
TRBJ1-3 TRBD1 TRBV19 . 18 TGTGCCAGTAGTATCCTCTTCGGGACAGGGGGACTTGGAAACACCATATATTTT CASSILFGTGGLGNTIYF
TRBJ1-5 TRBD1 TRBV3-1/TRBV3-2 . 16 TGTGCCAGCAGCCAAGGGGACAGGGGTTTTGGTCAGCCCCAGCATTTT CASSQGDRGFGQPQHF
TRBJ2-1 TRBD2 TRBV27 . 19 TGTGCCAGCAGCCCTGAGGGACTGCCGGGACTAGCTTTTTACTATGAGCAGTTCTTC CASSPEGLPGLAFYYEQFF
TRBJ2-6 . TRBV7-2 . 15 TGTGCCAGCAGCGGGGGCCCCAAAAGGGCCAACGTCCTGACTTTC CASSGGPKRANVLTF
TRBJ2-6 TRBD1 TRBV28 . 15 TGTGCCAGCAGGGCCCGGGACAGGGGTCCCAACGTCCTGACTTTC CASRARDRGPNVLTF
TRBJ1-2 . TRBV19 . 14 TGTGCCAGTAGTATAAACAGATTCAACTATGGCTACACCTTC CASSINRFNYGYTF
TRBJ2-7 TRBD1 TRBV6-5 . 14 TGTGCCACCTCCGGGGACAGGGGAGGGGACGAGCAGTACTTC CATSGDRGGDEQYF
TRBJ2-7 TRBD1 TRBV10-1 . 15 TGCGCCAGCAGTGAGCCCGGACAGGGTAGACACGAGCAGTACTTC CASSEPGQGRHEQYF